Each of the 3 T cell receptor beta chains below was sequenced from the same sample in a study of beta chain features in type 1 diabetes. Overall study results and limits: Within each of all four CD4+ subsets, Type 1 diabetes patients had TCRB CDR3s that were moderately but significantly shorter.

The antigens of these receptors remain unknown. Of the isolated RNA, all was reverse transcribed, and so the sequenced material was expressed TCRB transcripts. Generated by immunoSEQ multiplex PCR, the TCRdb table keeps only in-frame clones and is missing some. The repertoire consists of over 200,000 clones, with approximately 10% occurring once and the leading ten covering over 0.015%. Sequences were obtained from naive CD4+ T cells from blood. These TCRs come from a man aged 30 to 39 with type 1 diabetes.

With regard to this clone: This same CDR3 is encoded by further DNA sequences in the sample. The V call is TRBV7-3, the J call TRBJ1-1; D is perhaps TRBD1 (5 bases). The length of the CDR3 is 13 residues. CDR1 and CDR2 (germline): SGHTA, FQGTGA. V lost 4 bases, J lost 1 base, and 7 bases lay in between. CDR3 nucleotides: TGTGCCAGCAGCTCCGACAGGAACACTGAAGCTTTCTTT. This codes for CASSSDRNTEAFF.

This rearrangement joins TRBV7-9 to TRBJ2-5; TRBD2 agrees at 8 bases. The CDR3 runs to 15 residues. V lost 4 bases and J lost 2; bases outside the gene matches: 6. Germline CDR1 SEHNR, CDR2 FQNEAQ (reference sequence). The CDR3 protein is CASSSGGVPQETQYF. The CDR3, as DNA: TGTGCCAGCAGCTCCGGGGGGGTACCTCAAGAGACCCAGTACTTC.

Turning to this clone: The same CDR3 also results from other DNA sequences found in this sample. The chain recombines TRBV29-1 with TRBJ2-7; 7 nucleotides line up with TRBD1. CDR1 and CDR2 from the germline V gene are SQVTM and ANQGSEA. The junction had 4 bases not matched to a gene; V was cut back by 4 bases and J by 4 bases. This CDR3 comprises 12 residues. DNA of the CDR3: TGCAGCGTTGGACAGGGCGGGTACGAGCAGTACTTC. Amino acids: CSVGQGGYEQYF.